These 24 T cell receptor beta chains originate from one sample sequenced in a study of shared clonotypes between healthy human individuals. The table came from immunoSEQ multiplex PCR; TCRdb's copy has only in-frame clones and leaves some out. The sample consists of some 2,000,000 clones, approximately 95% of them appearing once. Sequenced: naive CD4+ T cells sorted from blood. Subset here: CD45RA+ positively selected. The origin of the receptors is a man aged 18 to 29 in good health.

This chain links TRBV19 with TRBJ1-2; possible D gene TRBD1, 6 bases. V was trimmed by 4 bases and J by 2 bases, leaving 20 bases between them. This CDR3 comprises 17 residues. Germline loops: CDR1 LNHDA, CDR2 SQIVND (reference sequence). This CDR3 is CASSTTPTGHPNYGYTF. The CDR3 DNA reads as TGTGCCAGTAGTACCACACCGACAGGACATCCCAACTATGGCTACACCTTC.

This clone has just one count. The chain uses TRBV29-1 and TRBJ2-5; D gene uncertain. The CDR3 runs 14 residues. V was cut by 0 bases and J by 4 bases, with 12 bases left in between. Germline V gene data show CDR1 as SQVTM and CDR2 as ANQGSEA. Here the CDR3 reads CSVEDPVRSETQYF. The CDR3 DNA follows: TGCAGCGTTGAAGATCCCGTTAGATCAGAGACCCAGTACTTC.

This clone has more than one count but fewer than ten. The chain carries TRBV15 and TRBJ1-5, with D unclear. CDR1 and CDR2 (germline): LNHNV, YYDKDF (reference sequence). Trimming stripped 6 bases from V and 5 bases from J, with 14 bases between. The CDR3 is 14 residues long. The CDR3 DNA sequence: TGTGCCACCAGTATAAGTAGTGGCGATCAGCCCCAGCATTTT. This encodes CATSISSGDQPQHF.

V and J are TRBV6-1 and TRBJ2-3; D possibly corresponds to TRBD1 (6 bases). Trimming took off 6 bases at V and 3 bases at J, with 13 bases between the two ends. The length of the CDR3 is 14 residues. Germline loops: CDR1 MNHNS, CDR2 SASEGT. CDR3 in amino acids: CASRLQGMTDTQYF. CDR3 in DNA: TGTGCCAGCAGGTTACAGGGAATGACAGATACGCAGTATTTT.

V and J are TRBV18 and TRBJ2-5; 7 nucleotides agree with TRBD2. Trimming removed 3 bases from V and 3 bases from J; junction bases left unmatched: 4. This CDR3 has 14 residues. The germline V gene encodes CDR1 KGHSH and CDR2 LQKENI. This CDR3 reads CASSPLAAKETQYF. CDR3 bases: TGTGCCAGCTCACCCCTAGCGGCAAAAGAGACCCAGTACTTC. Using reference TRBV18 and TRBJ2-5 for the parts outside the CDR3, the full variable domain is NAGVMQNPRHLVRRRGQEARLRCSPMKGHSHVYWYRQLPEEGLKFMVYLQKENIIDESGMPKERFSAEFPKEGPSILRIQQVVRGDSAAYFCASSPLAAKETQYFGPGTRLLVL.

The gene calls are TRBV29-1 and TRBJ2-7; 8 positions agree with TRBD1. With 4 bases clipped from V and 7 bases from J, the junction kept 6 bases outside the gene matches. CDR1 is SQVTM and CDR2 is ANQGSEA in the germline V gene. The CDR3 is 12 amino acids. The CDR3 is CSVGKQGEEQYF. CDR3 DNA sequence: TGCAGCGTTGGTAAACAGGGGGAAGAGCAGTACTTC.

The chain is built from TRBV10-3 and TRBJ2-1, with D hard to call. The CDR3 is made up of 13 amino acids. V lost 10 bases and J lost 0, with 10 bases in between. Germline V gives CDR1 ENHRY, CDR2 SYGVKD. CDR3 residues: CATGRSSYNEQFF. CDR3 nucleotides: TGTGCCACCGGGCGGAGCTCCTACAATGAGCAGTTCTTC.

The table lists this clone with a count of one. The chain joins TRBV19 to TRBJ2-7; 8 bases agree with TRBD1. The CDR3 totals 15 residues. J gave up 2 bases and V 7 bases, and 10 bases lay outside the gene matches. From germline, CDR1 is LNHDA and CDR2 SQIVND (reference sequence). CDR3: CASNSNRGATYEQYF. The DNA for the CDR3 is TGTGCCAGTAATTCAAACAGGGGGGCCACCTACGAGCAGTACTTC.

This sequence joins TRBV5-1 and TRBJ1-5; TRBD1 aligns across 10 bases. The trim removed 4 bases at V and 4 bases at J, leaving 5 bases unmatched. CDR1 and CDR2 from the germline V gene are SGHRS and YFSETQ. CDR3 length: 15 amino acids. The CDR3 is CASSVAGQGNQPQHF. The CDR3, as DNA: TGCGCCAGCAGCGTGGCGGGACAGGGGAATCAGCCCCAGCATTTT.

The chain links TRBV19 to TRBJ2-2, with D perhaps given as TRBD1 or TRBD2 (5 bases each). Per germline, CDR1 LNHDA and CDR2 SQIVND (reference sequence). The CDR3 contains 14 residues. V was cut by 5 bases and J by 8 bases, with 15 bases left in between. This CDR3 reads CASSPGPPGGELFF. CDR3 coding DNA: TGTGCCAGTAGTCCGGGACCCCCGGGGGGGGAGCTGTTTTTT.

The rearrangement links TRBV29-1 to TRBJ1-1; no reliable D call. Deletions cut 5 bases from V and 1 base from J, with 14 bases between. The CDR3 is 14 amino acids. Germline loops: CDR1 SQVTM, CDR2 ANQGSEA. CDR3 in amino acids: CSVLLWGENTEAFF. The CDR3 DNA is TGCAGCGTTCTTCTCTGGGGAGAGAACACTGAAGCTTTCTTT.

The CDR3 nucleotides are TGTGCCAGCAGTCCCCTGGGGGGCGCGGGAGGTTACTACGAGCAGTACTTC. It yields the protein CASSPLGGAGGYYEQYF. The chain has TRBV27 and TRBJ2-7; 8 bases line up with TRBD2. Per the germline V gene, CDR1 is MNHEY and CDR2 is SMNVEV (reference sequence). This CDR3 contains 17 residues. Trimming cost V 5 bases and J 3 bases; bases outside gene matches: 15.

The chain uses TRBV27 and TRBJ2-7, with D possibly TRBD2 on 5 matching bases. V dropped 4 bases and J dropped 2 bases, with 9 bases sitting between them. The CDR3 runs 13 residues. Germline V CDR1 and CDR2: MNHEY, SMNVEV (reference sequence). CDR3 region: CASSSGLAYEQYF. The CDR3 DNA reads TGTGCCAGCAGTTCCGGACTGGCCTACGAGCAGTACTTC.

The V and J genes are TRBV18 and TRBJ1-1, with D possibly TRBD1 on 5 matching bases. The V gene lost 2 bases and the J gene lost 1 base, with 8 bases spanning the gap. CDR1 and CDR2 from the germline V gene are KGHSH and LQKENI. This CDR3 is 14 amino acids long. CDR3 nucleotide sequence: TGTGCCAGCTCACCATATACAGGGAACACTGAAGCTTTCTTT. It is translated as CASSPYTGNTEAFF.

In this sample, this clone turned up once. V is TRBV6-1 and J is TRBJ1-2; no firm D call. The V end was cut by 0 bases, the J end by 5 bases, with 13 bases between. Germline V gene lookup returns CDR1 MNHNS and CDR2 SASEGT. CDR3 length: 15 residues. The CDR3 loop reads CASSEAYGTSYGYTF. In DNA, the CDR3 is TGTGCCAGCAGTGAAGCCTACGGAACAAGTTATGGCTACACCTTC.

The V and J genes are TRBV5-1 and TRBJ2-5; D is possibly TRBD1 or TRBD2 (6 bases each). CDR1 and CDR2 from the germline V gene are SGHRS and YFSETQ. V gave up 0 bases and J gave up 3 bases, with 18 bases separating them. This CDR3 spans 17 amino acids. This chain's CDR3 is CASSLAPEQGGKETQYF. The CDR3 DNA is TGCGCCAGCAGCTTGGCCCCCGAACAGGGAGGCAAAGAGACCCAGTACTTC.

The rearrangement joins TRBV5-4 to TRBJ1-1; TRBD1 agrees at 7 bases. This CDR3 has 14 residues. V trimming: 4 bases; J trimming: 3 bases; junction bases outside the gene matches: 6. Germline V CDR1 and CDR2: SGHNT, YYREEE (reference sequence). CDR3 region: CASSVQGGHTEAFF. The CDR3 DNA reads as TGTGCCAGCAGCGTGCAGGGGGGGCACACTGAAGCTTTCTTT.

V is TRBV25-1 and J is TRBJ1-3; TRBD1 agrees at 7 bases. After removal of 4 bases from V and 0 bases from J, the junction contained 6 bases not matched to a gene. Germline CDR1 and CDR2: MGHDK and SYGVNS. The CDR3 has 16 amino acids. CDR3 sequence reads: CASSAAGTASGNTIYF. In nucleotides, the CDR3 is TGTGCCAGCAGTGCCGCCGGGACAGCCTCTGGAAACACCATATATTTT. Together with reference TRBV25-1 and TRBJ1-3, the CDR3 gives the full variable domain: EADIYQTPRYLVIGTGKKITLECSQTMGHDKMYWYQQDPGMELHLIHYSYGVNSTEKGDLSSESTVSRIRTEHFPLTLESARPSHTSQYLCASSAAGTASGNTIYFGEGSWLTVV.

As regards this clone: One end of the junction is discordant with germline, which a read error may explain. The gene calls are TRBV7-7 and TRBJ2-7; D is possibly TRBD1 or TRBD2 (5 bases each). The CDR3 length is 14 residues. The germline V gene encodes CDR1 SSHAT and CDR2 FNYEAQ (reference sequence). The CDR3 here is CASSPTGTPYEQYF. The DNA for the CDR3 is TGTGCTAGCAGCCCAACCGGGACCCCCTACGAGCAGTACTTC.

This clone was observed a handful of times. V usage is TRBV10-1 and J usage is TRBJ1-3; D not certain. From germline, CDR1 is WNHNN and CDR2 SYGVQD (reference sequence). CDR3 length: 15 residues. V lost 4 bases, J lost 3 bases, and 13 bases lay in between. The DNA of the CDR3 is TGCGCCAGCAGTGTACCTATGGGGTTTGGAAACACCATATATTTT. Amino acids: CASSVPMGFGNTIYF.

The DNA of the CDR3 is TGTGCCAGCAGCTTGAGGGGGGAGTTAGAGACCCAGTACTTC. Translating it yields CASSLRGELETQYF. V is TRBV5-4 and J is TRBJ2-5, with D tentatively TRBD1 or TRBD2 (6 bases each). Trimming shortened V by 1 base and J by 4 bases, and 11 bases separated the two germline ends. The CDR3 sequence is 14 residues long. Germline-derived CDR1 and CDR2 are SGHNT and YYREEE (reference sequence). Together with reference TRBV5-4 and TRBJ2-5, the CDR3 gives the full variable domain: ETGVTQSPTHLIKTRGQQVTLRCSSQSGHNTVSWYQQALGQGPQFIFQYYREEENGRGNFPPRFSGLQFPNYSSELNVNALELDDSALYLCASSLRGELETQYFGPGTRLLVL.

As regards this clone: Other DNA sequences from this sample encode an identical CDR3 as well. The chain employs TRBV10-3 and TRBJ2-7; 10 bases map to TRBD1. The CDR3 contains 15 residues. V shed 7 bases and J 0 bases; nucleotides not matched to a gene: 6. Germline CDR1 ENHRY, CDR2 SYGVKD. Here the CDR3 reads CAITPGQGSSYEQYF. The CDR3 DNA sequence: TGTGCCATCACCCCGGGACAGGGGAGCTCCTACGAGCAGTACTTC.

The gene calls are TRBV6-5 and TRBJ1-4; D gene uncertain. V was cut by 3 bases and J by 9 bases, with 14 bases left in between. Germline assignment: CDR1 MNHEY and CDR2 SVGAGI. This CDR3 comprises 14 residues. DNA for the CDR3: TGTGCCAGCAGTTATTTGGAAGATGGGCAAAAACTGTTTTTT. Translated: CASSYLEDGQKLFF.

As regards this clone: The same CDR3 is also encoded by other DNA sequences in this sample. The chain links TRBV2 to TRBJ2-5; perhaps TRBD1 as D (6 bases). V was trimmed by 6 bases and J by 2 bases, leaving 10 bases between them. Germline V gene sequence: CDR1 SNHLY, CDR2 FYNNEI. The CDR3 is made up of 13 amino acids. CDR3: CASSGQGQETQYF. In DNA form, the CDR3 reads TGTGCCAGCAGCGGTCAGGGGCAAGAGACCCAGTACTTC.